The 6 T cell receptor beta chains given below trace back to one sample, sequenced in a study of T cells in Graves' hyperthyroidism and ophthalmopathy. The source material, RNA transcripts, was used to amplify TCR beta CDR3 regions. HTBI primers were used for first-round RT-PCR of the TCR CDR3. Each CDR3 protein gets one entry after TCRdb re-called the multiplex PCR reads with MiXCR. The data hold hundreds of thousands of distinct CDR3 sequences, with around 13% observed a single time. Sequenced material: blood. The source of these receptors is a woman between 25 and 40 years old with Graves' hyperthyroidism that later progressed to Graves' ophthalmopathy.

There are many counts of this clonotype. The chain carries TRBV5-1 and TRBJ1-5; maybe TRBD1 (5 bases). Germline V gives CDR1 SGHRS, CDR2 YFSETQ. CDR3 length equals 15 residues. V lost 4 bases and J 7 bases, leaving 18 bases between the germline ends. This CDR3 reads CASSLTGNTGQPQHF. The CDR3 DNA follows: TGCGCCAGCAGCCTTACCGGGAACACAGGACAGCCCCAGCATTTT. Filled out from reference TRBV5-1 and TRBJ1-5, the complete variable domain reads KAGVTQTPRYLIKTRGQQVTLSCSPISGHRSVSWYQQTPGQGLQFLFEYFSETQRNKGNFPGRFSGRQFSNSRSEMNVSTLELGDSALYLCASSLTGNTGQPQHFGDGTRLSIL.

A remark on this clonotype: One base away lies a much larger clone, so this may be a sequencing read error. The chain combines TRBV19 with TRBJ1-3; possibly TRBD1 for D (5 bases). Germline CDR1 and CDR2: LNHDA and SQIVND (reference sequence). CDR3 length: 16 amino acids. This chain's CDR3 is CASTPGPSDSGKTIYF. Here the CDR3 DNA reads TGTGCCAGTACTCCGGGACCGAGCGACTCTGGAAAAACCATATATTTT.

This clonotype was seen at least ten times. V gene TRBV6-1 combines with J gene TRBJ1-5; possible D gene TRBD1, 6 bases. CDR1 is MNHNS, CDR2 SASEGT, per germline. V lost 4 bases and J lost 0, with 22 bases in between. The CDR3 runs to 19 residues. CDR3 sequence: CASSGFFGTLGYSNQPQHF. The CDR3, as DNA: TGTGCCAGCAGTGGGTTCTTCGGGACACTTGGATATAGCAATCAGCCCCAGCATTTT.

This clonotype was counted ten times or more. This chain links TRBV27 with TRBJ2-3; D uncertain. The CDR3 spans 17 residues. Germline lookup yields CDR1 MNHEY and CDR2 SMNVEV (reference sequence). Trimming took 4 bases from V and 0 from J, leaving 17 bases between them. This CDR3 is CASSSPSAAASTDTQYF. The CDR3 DNA is TGTGCCAGCAGTTCGCCGTCGGCGGCCGCTAGCACAGATACGCAGTATTTT.

This clonotype was seen a handful of times. The chain is built from TRBV28 and TRBJ1-6; D remains ambiguous. Germline CDR1 MDHEN, CDR2 SYDVKM. The CDR3 has 11 amino acids. The V end was cut by 9 bases, the J end by 7 bases, with 7 bases between. The CDR3 loop reads CASAANSPLHF. CDR3 nucleotides: TGTGCCAGTGCTGCGAATTCACCCCTCCACTTT.

This clonotype showed up many times. The chain couples TRBV3-1 to TRBJ2-3; D possibly matches TRBD1 or TRBD2 (6 bases each). The germline V gene has CDR1 LGHDT and CDR2 YNNKEL (reference sequence). V was cut by 0 bases and J by 0 bases, with 13 bases left in between. The CDR3 spans 17 residues. The CDR3: CASSQDLGGSSTDTQYF. The CDR3 DNA follows: TGTGCCAGCAGCCAAGATTTAGGGGGGTCTAGCACAGATACGCAGTATTTT.